The present T cell receptor (beta chain) was sequenced within a study of breast tumors, draining lymph nodes, adjacent tissues. This clonotype has a handful of counts. Its specificity is unknown. Study-level findings and limits: Tumors had less TCR diversity than lymph nodes, more than nontumor tissue. Luminal-like breast cancer showed significantly higher tumor–nontumor repertoire similarity than basal-like. The data were judged consistent with most tumor T cells coming from lymph node and expanding in tumor. That most tumor T cells come from lymph nodes remained unproven.

CDR3 length equals 13 residues. CDR1 is SGHTA and CDR2 is FQGNSA in the germline V gene. Trimming removed 5 bases at V and 4 bases at J, with 11 bases between. TCRdb reanalysed the multiplex PCR reads using MiXCR and keeps one entry per CDR3 protein. The sample has roughly 7,000 distinct CDR3 sequences, roughly two fifths seen once. The chain is built from TRBV7-2 and TRBJ1-1; TRBD1 is a possible D gene (5 bases). The TCR sequence derives from a female donor with breast cancer. Some clones in this sample may be carry-over from other donors' samples. Sequenced sample: tumor-adjacent breast tissue. CDR3 sequence reads: CASSPGGATEAFF. Written as DNA, the CDR3 is TGTGCCAGCAGCCCTGGAGGGGCCACTGAAGCTTTCTTT.